The 5 T cell receptor beta chains in this list originate from one sample, sequenced in a study of blood T cell repertoires in COVID-19. The method was immunoSEQ multiplex PCR; TCRdb's version includes in-frame clones alone and lacks a portion of them. This table has tens of thousands of clones, around 90% appearing once. The material sequenced was peripheral blood. These receptors were collected from a man aged 45 to 65 with active COVID-19.

The chain uses TRBV7-3 and TRBJ2-2; D not resolved. V was shortened by 0 bases and J by 5 bases, with 7 bases between the two germline ends. The CDR3 is made up of 14 amino acids. Germline CDR1 SGHTA, CDR2 FQGTGA. The CDR3 bases are TGTGCCAGCAGCTTAACGAGCGAAACCGGGGAGCTGTTTTTT. Residues: CASSLTSETGELFF.

The table lists this clone with a few counts. This chain uses TRBV7-2 with TRBJ1-1, with D perhaps TRBD1 (6 bases). The CDR3 loop spans 17 amino acids. The germline V gene has CDR1 SGHTA and CDR2 FQGNSA. The V end was cut by 6 bases, the J end by 4 bases, with 24 bases between. CDR3 bases: TGTGCCAGCAGTACCCGGGGGGGCCGGATAATGGGCACTGAAGCTTTCTTT. This gives the protein CASSTRGGRIMGTEAFF.

The chain couples TRBV18 to TRBJ2-7, with TRBD1 matching over 7 bases. The CDR3 runs 14 residues. Germline V gene lookup returns CDR1 KGHSH and CDR2 LQKENI. The V segment lost 3 bases and the J segment 2 bases; nucleotides outside the gene matches: 4. This chain's CDR3 is CASSPGTATYEQYF. In DNA, the CDR3 is TGTGCCAGCTCACCCGGGACAGCGACCTACGAGCAGTACTTC.

J is TRBJ2-3 and V is TRBV6-5; TRBD2 agrees at 9 bases. The length of the CDR3 is 15 residues. Per germline, CDR1 MNHEY and CDR2 SVGAGI. V trimming: 3 bases; J trimming: 3 bases; junction bases outside the gene matches: 4. CDR3 nucleotide sequence: TGTGCCAGCAGTTATAGCGGGAGAGGAACAGATACGCAGTATTTT. As protein: CASSYSGRGTDTQYF.

The gene calls are TRBV10-3 and TRBJ2-7, with D tentatively TRBD1 (6 bases). Trimming removed 3 bases from V and 2 bases from J, with 17 bases in between. This CDR3 is 16 amino acids long. Germline V gene data show CDR1 as ENHRY and CDR2 as SYGVKD. CDR3 DNA: TGTGCCATCAGTGAACCGCATCAGGGGTCGGCCTACGAGCAGTACTTC. This gives the protein CAISEPHQGSAYEQYF.